The T cell receptor (beta chain) under discussion was sequenced for a study of T cell repertoires in cytomegalovirus infection. Study-wide points: It was HLA-C-restricted CMV-specific TCR beta clonotypes that dominated the response ex vivo. People with CMV and the relevant HLA were identified by cumulative public TCR beta family frequency.

Note on this clonotype: What it recognizes is unknown.

TCRdb itself ran the reads through MiXCR, one entry per CDR3 protein. The sample contains 570,000 or so distinct CDR3 sequences, approximately 40% of which appear only once. There are 15 residues in the CDR3. With 2 bases clipped from V and 7 bases from J, the junction kept 5 bases outside the gene matches. Germline V CDR1 and CDR2: MGHRA, YSYEKL. This receptor was identified in a human donor in good health (CMV status not recorded). Some clones in this sample may be carry-over from other donors' samples. The chain has TRBV4-1 and TRBJ1-4; 9 bases agree with TRBD1. Material: cultured PBMCs, obtained from culture after CMV antigen stimulation. CDR3 amino acids: CASSQPGTGFEKLFF. CDR3 bases: TGCGCCAGCAGCCAACCCGGGACAGGGTTTGAAAAACTGTTTTTT.